Shown below are 8 T cell receptor beta chains from a single sample sequenced in a study of cytomegalovirus exposure and HLA in healthy donors. 60 Vbeta and 13 Jbeta primers were used in PCR. The data were produced by immunoSEQ multiplex PCR, yet TCRdb's version contains in-frame clones alone and is incomplete. The sample has about 59,000 clones; 65% to 90% are singletons. Sequencing input: PBMCs. All receptors derive from a human donor in good health.

The rearrangement uses TRBV4-1 and TRBJ2-1, with 8 bases matching TRBD2. Germline V gene sequence: CDR1 MGHRA, CDR2 YSYEKL. The CDR3 is 17 amino acids. J lost 1 base, V lost 3 bases, and 8 bases had no gene match. The CDR3 DNA follows: TGCGCCAGCAGCCATCCCGGGCTAGCGGGTTCCTACAATGAGCAGTTCTTC. As protein: CASSHPGLAGSYNEQFF.

J is TRBJ2-7 and V is TRBV19; TRBD2 matches 12 bases. Trimming removed 6 bases from V and 12 bases from J; junction bases left unmatched: 9. Germline V lookup: CDR1 LNHDA, CDR2 SQIVND (reference sequence). CDR3 length equals 13 residues. The CDR3 here is CASRTTSGSEVYF. In DNA, the CDR3 is TGTGCCAGTAGGACGACTAGCGGGAGTGAAGTGTACTTC.

This chain joins TRBV5-6 and TRBJ2-1; no clear D gene. Germline V lookup: CDR1 SGHDT, CDR2 YYEEEE. The CDR3 loop spans 15 amino acids. V was shortened by 6 bases and J by 0 bases, with 13 bases between the two germline ends. CDR3 sequence reads: CASTFSPSSYNEQFF. The DNA for the CDR3 is TGTGCCAGCACCTTCAGTCCCAGCTCCTACAATGAGCAGTTCTTC.

The chain joins TRBV7-9 to TRBJ2-1; the D is unclear. This CDR3 spans 18 amino acids. From germline, CDR1 is SEHNR and CDR2 FQNEAQ (reference sequence). V lost 1 base and J 0 bases, leaving 16 bases between the germline ends. CDR3 loop: CASSLVNSADTSYNEQFF. Here the CDR3 DNA reads TGTGCCAGCAGCTTAGTAAATTCGGCGGATACCTCCTACAATGAGCAGTTCTTC.

CDR3 nucleotides: TGTGCCAGCAGGCAGCCCAGGGGAAGAACTGAAGCTTTCTTT. Amino acid sequence: CASRQPRGRTEAFF. This chain joins TRBV7-2 and TRBJ1-1; D perhaps matches TRBD1 (6 bases). This CDR3 is built from 14 residues. Per germline, CDR1 SGHTA and CDR2 FQGNSA. Trimming left V 6 bases short and J 5 bases short, with 16 bases between.

V gene TRBV5-4 combines with J gene TRBJ2-1, with D perhaps matching TRBD1 (5 bases). This CDR3 is built from 13 residues. Trimming stripped 4 bases from V and 4 bases from J, with 9 bases between. Germline V CDR1 and CDR2: SGHNT, YYREEE (reference sequence). The CDR3 is CASSTDSYNEQFF. The CDR3 nucleotides are TGTGCCAGCAGCACCGACAGTTACAATGAGCAGTTCTTC. The full variable domain, with the rest looked up from reference TRBV5-4 and TRBJ2-1, is ETGVTQSPTHLIKTRGQQVTLRCSSQSGHNTVSWYQQALGQGPQFIFQYYREEENGRGNFPPRFSGLQFPNYSSELNVNALELDDSALYLCASSTDSYNEQFFGPGTRLTVL.

This clone was counted once. The chain carries TRBV4-1 and TRBJ2-7; 7 bases are shared with TRBD1. This CDR3 has 17 residues. In germline, CDR1 is MGHRA, CDR2 YSYEKL. J was trimmed by 5 bases and V by 4 bases; bases with no gene match: 17. The CDR3 DNA reads as TGCGCCAGCAGCCCTCACCACCCAGAGAGGGGGCCGGACGAGCAGTACTTC. Its protein product is CASSPHHPERGPDEQYF.

This chain joins TRBV5-1 and TRBJ2-7, with 8 bases aligning to TRBD1. V was clipped by 3 bases and J by 3 bases; unmatched bases: 5. CDR1 and CDR2 (germline): SGHRS, YFSETQ. The CDR3 consists of 14 residues. CDR3 nucleotide sequence: TGCGCCAGCAGCTCAGGACAGGGAGGCTACGAGCAGTACTTC. Its translation: CASSSGQGGYEQYF.